Listed here are 27 T cell receptor beta chains from one sample, sequenced in a study of identifying expanded T cells in peripheral blood. The protocol was immunoSEQ multiplex PCR, while the TCRdb copy is restricted to in-frame clones and leaves out a portion. The sample consists of about 100,000 clones, around 88% of them appearing once. The sequencing input was blood. These receptors all come from a person aged 18 to 75 in good health.

J is TRBJ2-5 and V is TRBV2; D uncertain. Trimming pared 6 bases from V and 4 bases from J, leaving 9 bases between. CDR1 and CDR2 (germline): SNHLY, FYNNEI. The CDR3 sequence is 12 residues long. CDR3 in amino acids: CASRGRRETQYF. The CDR3 DNA reads TGTGCCAGCAGGGGCAGGAGAGAGACCCAGTACTTC.

This clone was observed a single time. CDR3 protein: CASSLVSLNLGGYTF. The CDR3 bases are TGTGCCAGCAGTTTAGTTAGCCTAAACCTGGGAGGCTACACCTTC. The gene calls are TRBV28 and TRBJ1-2; D gene unclear. CDR1 and CDR2 (germline): MDHEN, SYDVKM. The CDR3 length is 15 residues. Trimming removed 2 bases from V and 8 bases from J, with 18 bases in between.

This chain links TRBV14 with TRBJ2-1; no clear D gene. The CDR3 has 15 residues. Germline V gene data show CDR1 as SGHDN and CDR2 as FVKESK. V was pared by 0 bases and J by 7 bases, with 13 bases between. The CDR3 nucleotides are TGTGCCAGCAGCCAAGATCTCCGTCCCATTAATGAGCAGTTCTTC. Protein product: CASSQDLRPINEQFF.

This clone was counted only a few times. The chain recombines TRBV4-3 with TRBJ2-6, with D perhaps given as TRBD1 or TRBD2 (5 bases each). The CDR3 runs to 17 residues. The V and J ends lost 0 bases and 0 bases respectively, with 9 bases between them. Germline values: CDR1 LGHNA, CDR2 YSLEER. The CDR3 here is CASSQEGPASGANVLTF. The CDR3 DNA sequence: TGCGCCAGCAGCCAAGAGGGACCGGCCTCTGGGGCCAACGTCCTGACTTTC.

The chain recombines TRBV5-3 with TRBJ2-2; 7 nucleotides agree with TRBD1. TRBV5-3 qualifies as an ORF whose function is uncertain. The ends lost 3 bases at V and 0 bases at J; junction bases unmatched: 2. This CDR3 is 15 amino acids long. The CDR3 loop is CARSWTGPNTGELFF. In DNA, the CDR3 is TGTGCCAGAAGCTGGACAGGACCGAACACCGGGGAGCTGTTTTTT.

The gene calls are TRBV7-9 and TRBJ1-1; 7 bases match TRBD1. Germline loops: CDR1 SEHNR, CDR2 FQNEAQ (reference sequence). The ends lost 2 bases at V and 5 bases at J; junction bases unmatched: 5. The CDR3 is 14 amino acids. This CDR3 is CASSLRQGGTEAFF. CDR3 DNA sequence: TGTGCCAGCAGCTTAAGACAGGGAGGGACTGAAGCTTTCTTT.

The chain links TRBV15 to TRBJ1-3; D is ambiguous. This CDR3 has 12 residues. The germline CDR1 and CDR2 sequences are LNHNV and YYDKDF (reference sequence). With 8 bases removed from V and 0 bases from J, the gap between germline ends came to 5 bases. The DNA of the CDR3 is TGTGCCACCGAGGGCTCTGGAAACACCATATATTTT. Protein sequence: CATEGSGNTIYF.

This clone was detected a few times. J is TRBJ1-2 and V is TRBV4-3, with TRBD1 identical over 9 bases. Germline CDR1 and CDR2: LGHNA and YSLEER. The CDR3 extends over 17 amino acids. Trimming at V came to 2 bases and at J to 8 bases, leaving 15 bases not matched to a gene. The CDR3 DNA is TGCGCCAGCAGCCAAAGTTCACCGGGACAGGGCATATGGGGCTACACCTTC. Translated: CASSQSSPGQGIWGYTF.

The chain is built from TRBV19 and TRBJ1-3; D gene ambiguous. V lost 3 bases to trimming and J lost 1 base, with 7 bases between them. CDR1 and CDR2 from the germline V gene are LNHDA and SQIVND (reference sequence). CDR3 length: 14 residues. DNA of the CDR3: TGTGCCAGTAGTATTCAAAGATCTGGAAACACCATATATTTT. Translating it yields CASSIQRSGNTIYF. Looking up the rest from reference TRBV19 and TRBJ1-3 gives the full variable domain: DGGITQSPKYLFRKEGQNVTLSCEQNLNHDAMYWYRQDPGQGLRLIYYSQIVNDFQKGDIAEGYSVSREKKESFPLTVTSAQKNPTAFYLCASSIQRSGNTIYFGEGSWLTVV.

This rearrangement joins TRBV25-1 to TRBJ2-5; 9 nucleotides line up with TRBD2. The V segment lost 1 base and the J segment 3 bases; nucleotides outside the gene matches: 9. Germline V gene data show CDR1 as MGHDK and CDR2 as SYGVNS. CDR3 length equals 17 residues. The CDR3 spells CASSEWGSGGSEETQYF. The CDR3 bases are TGTGCCAGCAGTGAATGGGGTAGCGGGGGATCCGAAGAGACCCAGTACTTC.

The chain is built from TRBV27 and TRBJ1-5; maybe TRBD1 (5 bases). CDR1 and CDR2 (germline): MNHEY, SMNVEV (reference sequence). V was trimmed by 11 bases and J by 3 bases, leaving 20 bases between them. This CDR3 spans 15 amino acids. The CDR3 nucleotides are TGTGCCCTTAGTGGGACTCCGGGGCCCAATCAGCCCCAGCATTTT. This translates into CALSGTPGPNQPQHF.

In this sample, this clone turned up once. This chain links TRBV5-3 with TRBJ2-3, with D unresolved. TRBV5-3 is known as an ORF, though its function is uncertain. Trimming took off 2 bases at V and 5 bases at J, with 9 bases between the two ends. The CDR3 runs 13 residues. This chain's CDR3 is CARSFEIRDTQYF. The CDR3 nucleotides read TGTGCCAGAAGCTTTGAGATCCGAGATACGCAGTATTTT.

The rearrangement uses TRBV7-9 and TRBJ2-7; D not certain. The CDR3 extends over 15 amino acids. Per germline, CDR1 SEHNR and CDR2 FQNEAQ (reference sequence). With 7 bases removed from V and 2 bases from J, the gap between germline ends came to 18 bases. Here the CDR3 DNA reads TGTGCCAGCACCACATCGAGAGGACCAGCCTACGAGCAGTACTTC. As protein: CASTTSRGPAYEQYF.

The rearrangement joins TRBV15 to TRBJ1-6, with TRBD1 as a possible D gene (5 bases). The length of the CDR3 is 14 residues. Germline loops: CDR1 LNHNV, CDR2 YYDKDF (reference sequence). V dropped 1 base and J dropped 8 bases, with 9 bases sitting between them. The CDR3 loop is CATSRGGDHSPLHF. CDR3 DNA sequence: TGTGCCACCAGCAGAGGGGGGGACCATTCACCCCTCCACTTT.

V is TRBV5-6 and J is TRBJ2-7; D is ambiguous. Trimming removed 2 bases from V and 2 bases from J, with 5 bases in between. CDR3 size: 12 residues. CDR1 SGHDT and CDR2 YYEEEE come from the germline V gene. The chain's CDR3 is CASSFGAYEQYF. The CDR3 coding sequence is TGTGCCAGCAGCTTTGGGGCCTACGAGCAGTACTTC.

The gene calls are TRBV6-1 and TRBJ2-2, with D perhaps matching TRBD1 or TRBD2 (5 bases each). This CDR3 comprises 15 residues. Looked up from germline, CDR1 is MNHNS and CDR2 is SASEGT. Trimming left V 3 bases short and J 6 bases short, with 14 bases between. CDR3 amino acids: CASSDKPGTPGELFF. CDR3 sequence (DNA): TGTGCCAGCAGTGATAAACCCGGGACCCCCGGGGAGCTGTTTTTT.

This sequence joins TRBV7-4 and TRBJ1-4, with D tentatively TRBD1 (5 bases). Per the germline V gene, CDR1 is SGHVT and CDR2 is SQSDAQ. The CDR3 runs 14 residues. V dropped 1 base and J dropped 6 bases, with 9 bases sitting between them. Here the CDR3 reads CASSLGGVDEKLFF. The CDR3 bases are TGTGCCAGCAGCTTAGGGGGCGTAGATGAAAAACTGTTTTTT.

The V gene is TRBV5-1, the J gene TRBJ2-1, with D perhaps matching TRBD2 (6 bases). Germline V gives CDR1 SGHRS, CDR2 YFSETQ. The CDR3 contains 13 residues. V was pared by 0 bases and J by 10 bases, with 11 bases between. As DNA, the CDR3 is TGCGCCAGCAGCTTGGGGGTAGCGGCCGAGCAGTTCTTC. It codes for CASSLGVAAEQFF.

The chain carries TRBV28 and TRBJ1-5, with D unclear. The CDR3 totals 15 residues. Germline V CDR1 and CDR2: MDHEN, SYDVKM. V shed 3 bases and J shed 2 bases, with 11 bases lying between them. This CDR3 reads CASSFGGLGNQPQHF. The CDR3 coding sequence is TGTGCCAGCAGTTTCGGAGGTCTCGGCAATCAGCCCCAGCATTTT. The full variable domain, completed using reference TRBV28 and TRBJ1-5, is DVKVTQSSRYLVKRTGEKVFLECVQDMDHENMFWYRQDPGLGLRLIYFSYDVKMKEKGDIPEGYSVSREKKERFSLILESASTNQTSMYLCASSFGGLGNQPQHFGDGTRLSIL.

This chain connects TRBV7-9 to TRBJ2-5; 7 bases agree with TRBD1. Germline V gene lookup returns CDR1 SEHNR and CDR2 FQNEAQ (reference sequence). Germline trimming cut 0 bases from V and 5 bases from J; bases unmatched to any gene: 9. CDR3 size: 16 residues. This chain's CDR3 is CASSLALKGGAETQYF. CDR3 nucleotide sequence: TGTGCCAGCAGCTTAGCCCTCAAAGGGGGCGCGGAGACCCAGTACTTC.

This clone has just one count. The J gene is TRBJ1-1, the V gene TRBV15; 8 positions agree with TRBD1. The junction had 9 bases not matched to a gene; V was cut back by 2 bases and J by 7 bases. The germline V gene has CDR1 LNHNV and CDR2 YYDKDF (reference sequence). The CDR3 is made up of 15 amino acids. The CDR3 bases are TGTGCCACCAGCAGACCTAAGACAGGGGCGAATGAAGCTTTCTTT. Translation: CATSRPKTGANEAFF. Full variable domain (rest looked up from reference TRBV15 and TRBJ1-1): DAMVIQNPRYQVTQFGKPVTLSCSQTLNHNVMYWYQQKSSQAPKLLFHYYDKDFNNEADTPDNFQSRRPNTSFCFLDIRSPGLGDTAMYLCATSRPKTGANEAFFGQGTRLTVV.

V usage is TRBV4-2 and J usage is TRBJ1-2; possible D gene TRBD1, 5 bases. Germline V gene lookup returns CDR1 LGHNA and CDR2 YNFKEQ. This CDR3 comprises 16 residues. Trimming stripped 0 bases from V and 7 bases from J, with 18 bases between. CDR3 DNA sequence: TGTGCCAGCAGCCAAGAAATCAAACAGGTCTGGGGTGGCTACACCTTC. This encodes CASSQEIKQVWGGYTF.

The chain employs TRBV18 and TRBJ2-1; 7 bases map to TRBD2. This CDR3 is built from 16 residues. CDR1 KGHSH and CDR2 LQKENI come from the germline V gene. The ends lost 6 bases at V and 5 bases at J; junction bases unmatched: 13. CDR3 sequence: CASSPNVLAGDNEQFF. DNA of the CDR3: TGTGCCAGCTCCCCGAATGTTTTAGCGGGTGACAATGAGCAGTTCTTC.

The chain's CDR3 is CASSPQRAGSVSGNTIYF. CDR3 DNA sequence: TGTGCCAGCTCACCACAACGGGCAGGGTCGGTATCTGGAAACACCATATATTTT. The rearrangement links TRBV18 to TRBJ1-3, with D possibly TRBD1 on 5 matching bases. The CDR3 runs 18 residues. Germline assignment: CDR1 KGHSH and CDR2 LQKENI. Trimming took 1 base from V and 1 from J, leaving 17 bases between them.

This clone was detected ten times or more. The gene calls are TRBV6-4 and TRBJ2-2; D gene ambiguous. V shed 2 bases and J shed 3 bases, with 4 bases lying between them. Germline assignment: CDR1 MRHNA and CDR2 SNTAGT. The CDR3 runs 13 residues. CDR3 DNA: TGTGCCAGCAGTGACAGGGACACCGGGGAGCTGTTTTTT. Translation gives CASSDRDTGELFF.

CDR3 nucleotides: TGTGCCAGCAGGCTACGACAGGGGATCTATAATTCACCCCTCCACTTT. As protein: CASRLRQGIYNSPLHF. The chain links TRBV5-6 to TRBJ1-6; 8 nucleotides line up with TRBD1. Per germline, CDR1 SGHDT and CDR2 YYEEEE. V gave up 5 bases and J gave up 3 bases; unmatched junction bases: 7. The CDR3 runs 16 residues.

The V gene is TRBV7-2, the J gene TRBJ2-7; D ambiguous. The CDR3 extends over 18 amino acids. Trimming removed 4 bases from V and 3 bases from J, with 25 bases in between. Germline-derived CDR1 and CDR2 are SGHTA and FQGNSA. The CDR3 DNA reads as TGTGCCAGCAGCTACGCTAAGGGTCTGAACCTTGGGAACTACGAGCAGTACTTC. Its protein product is CASSYAKGLNLGNYEQYF.